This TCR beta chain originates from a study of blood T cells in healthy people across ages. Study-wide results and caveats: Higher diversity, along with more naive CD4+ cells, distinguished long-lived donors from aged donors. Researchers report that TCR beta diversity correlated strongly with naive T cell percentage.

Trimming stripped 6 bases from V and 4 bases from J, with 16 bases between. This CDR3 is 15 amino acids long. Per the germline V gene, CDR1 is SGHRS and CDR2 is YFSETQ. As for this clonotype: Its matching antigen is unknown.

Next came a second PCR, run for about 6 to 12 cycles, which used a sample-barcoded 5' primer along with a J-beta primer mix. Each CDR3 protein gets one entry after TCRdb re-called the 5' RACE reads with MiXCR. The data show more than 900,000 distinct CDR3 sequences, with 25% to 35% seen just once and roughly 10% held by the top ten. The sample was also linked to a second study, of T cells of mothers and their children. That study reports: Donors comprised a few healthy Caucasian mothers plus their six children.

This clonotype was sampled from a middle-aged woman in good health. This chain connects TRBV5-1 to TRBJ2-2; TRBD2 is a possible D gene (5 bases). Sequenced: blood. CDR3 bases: TGCGCCAGCACCGGCAGACTACAAACCACCGGGGAGCTGTTTTTT. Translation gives CASTGRLQTTGELFF.